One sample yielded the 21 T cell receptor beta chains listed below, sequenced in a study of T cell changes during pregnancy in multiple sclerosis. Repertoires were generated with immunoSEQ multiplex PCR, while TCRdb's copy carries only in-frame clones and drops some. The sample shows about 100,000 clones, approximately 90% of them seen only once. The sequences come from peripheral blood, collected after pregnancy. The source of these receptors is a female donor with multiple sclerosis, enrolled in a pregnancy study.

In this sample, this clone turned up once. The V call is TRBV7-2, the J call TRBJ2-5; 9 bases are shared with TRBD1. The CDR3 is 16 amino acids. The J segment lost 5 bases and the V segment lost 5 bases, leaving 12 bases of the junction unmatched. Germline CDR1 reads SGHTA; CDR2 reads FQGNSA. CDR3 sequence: CASSELGQGISETQYF. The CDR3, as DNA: TGTGCCAGCAGCGAATTAGGACAGGGGATTTCCGAGACCCAGTACTTC.

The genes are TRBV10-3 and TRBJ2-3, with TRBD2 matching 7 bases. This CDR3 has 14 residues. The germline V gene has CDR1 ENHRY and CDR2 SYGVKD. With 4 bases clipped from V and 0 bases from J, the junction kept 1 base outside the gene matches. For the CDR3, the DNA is TGTGCCATCAGTGTCGGGGGGAGCACAGATACGCAGTATTTT. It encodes CAISVGGSTDTQYF.

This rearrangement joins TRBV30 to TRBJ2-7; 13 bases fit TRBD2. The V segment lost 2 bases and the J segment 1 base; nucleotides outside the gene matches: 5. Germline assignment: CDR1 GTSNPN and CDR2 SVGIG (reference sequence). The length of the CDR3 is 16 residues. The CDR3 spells CAWSLRTSGRSYEQYF. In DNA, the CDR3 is TGTGCCTGGAGTCTGAGGACTAGCGGGAGATCCTACGAGCAGTACTTC. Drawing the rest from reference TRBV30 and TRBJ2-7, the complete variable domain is SQTIHQWPATLVQPVGSPLSLECTVEGTSNPNLYWYRQAAGRGLQLLFYSVGIGQISSEVPQNLSASRPQDRQFILSSKKLLLSDSGFYLCAWSLRTSGRSYEQYFGPGTRLTVT.

CDR3 coding DNA: TGTGCCAGCAGCTTAGGCAGGATGGAATATGGCTACACCTTC. It codes for CASSLGRMEYGYTF. The chain is built from TRBV7-2 and TRBJ1-2; D is unclear. Germline V CDR1 and CDR2: SGHTA, FQGNSA. The CDR3 has 14 amino acids. V was shortened by 1 base and J by 5 bases, with 11 bases between the two germline ends.

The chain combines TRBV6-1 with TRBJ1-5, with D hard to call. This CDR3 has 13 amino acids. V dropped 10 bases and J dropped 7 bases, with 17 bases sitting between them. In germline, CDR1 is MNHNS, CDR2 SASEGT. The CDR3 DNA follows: TGTGCCATCTCGAACACAGAAACCCAGCCCCAGCATTTT. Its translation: CAISNTETQPQHF.

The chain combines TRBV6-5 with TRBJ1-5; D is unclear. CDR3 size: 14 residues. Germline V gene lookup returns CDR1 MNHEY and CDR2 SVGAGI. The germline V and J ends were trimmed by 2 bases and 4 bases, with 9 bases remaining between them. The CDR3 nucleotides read TGTGCCAGCAGTTACCTATCCGGTAATCAGCCCCAGCATTTT. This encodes CASSYLSGNQPQHF.

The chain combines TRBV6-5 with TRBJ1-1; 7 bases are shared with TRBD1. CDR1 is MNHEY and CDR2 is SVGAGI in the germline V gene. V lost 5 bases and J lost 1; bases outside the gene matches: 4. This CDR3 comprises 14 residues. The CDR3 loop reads CASSARTGNTEAFF. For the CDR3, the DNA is TGTGCCAGCAGTGCCCGGACAGGGAACACTGAAGCTTTCTTT.

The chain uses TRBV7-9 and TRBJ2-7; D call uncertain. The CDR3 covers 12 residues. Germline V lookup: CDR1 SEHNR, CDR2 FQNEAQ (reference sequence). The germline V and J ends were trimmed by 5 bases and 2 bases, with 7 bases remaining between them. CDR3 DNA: TGTGCCAGCAGCGTCGACACCTACGAGCAGTACTTC. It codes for CASSVDTYEQYF. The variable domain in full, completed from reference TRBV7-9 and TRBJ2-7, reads DTGVSQNPRHKITKRGQNVTFRCDPISEHNRLYWYRQTLGQGPEFLTYFQNEAQLEKSRLLSDRFSAERPKGSFSTLEIQRTEQGDSAMYLCASSVDTYEQYFGPGTRLTVT.

CDR3 sequence: CASRTDTYNEQFF. CDR3 DNA: TGTGCCAGCAGAACGGACACCTACAATGAGCAGTTCTTC. This rearrangement joins TRBV7-2 to TRBJ2-1; the D gene is possibly TRBD1 (5 bases). V lost 6 bases, J lost 2 bases, and 8 bases lay in between. The germline V gene has CDR1 SGHTA and CDR2 FQGNSA. CDR3 length: 13 residues.

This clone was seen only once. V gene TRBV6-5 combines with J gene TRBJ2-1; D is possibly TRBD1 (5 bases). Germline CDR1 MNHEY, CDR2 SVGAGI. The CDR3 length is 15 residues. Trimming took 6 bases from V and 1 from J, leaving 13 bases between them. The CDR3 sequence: CASSLTDPSYNEQFF. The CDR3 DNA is TGTGCCAGCAGCCTGACAGATCCTTCCTACAATGAGCAGTTCTTC.

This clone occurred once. CDR3 nucleotide sequence: TGCGCCAGCAGCCCAGGAGACAGGGACTTAAACTATGGCTACACCTTC. Translating gives CASSPGDRDLNYGYTF. This chain connects TRBV5-1 to TRBJ1-2; 7 bases align to TRBD1. Germline V gene lookup returns CDR1 SGHRS and CDR2 YFSETQ. V trimming: 4 bases; J trimming: 2 bases; junction bases outside the gene matches: 11. The CDR3 length is 16 residues.

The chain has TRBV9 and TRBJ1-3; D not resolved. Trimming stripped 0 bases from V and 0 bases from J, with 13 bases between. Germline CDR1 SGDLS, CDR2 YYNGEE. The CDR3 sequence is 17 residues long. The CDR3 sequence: CASSVDPLGGSGNTIYF. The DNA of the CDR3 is TGTGCCAGCAGCGTAGACCCCCTGGGAGGCTCTGGAAACACCATATATTTT.

The CDR3: CASSRGGKRIYGYTF. The DNA for the CDR3 is TGTGCCAGCAGCCGGGGGGGGAAACGGATTTATGGCTACACCTTC. This rearrangement joins TRBV5-5 to TRBJ1-2, with D possibly matching TRBD1 (5 bases). CDR3 length equals 15 residues. V was trimmed by 4 bases and J by 5 bases, leaving 18 bases between them. Germline V lookup: CDR1 SGHKS, CDR2 YYEKEE (reference sequence).

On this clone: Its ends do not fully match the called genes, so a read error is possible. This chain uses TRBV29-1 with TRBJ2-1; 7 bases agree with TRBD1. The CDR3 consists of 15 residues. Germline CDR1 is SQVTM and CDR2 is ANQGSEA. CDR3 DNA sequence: TGCAGCGTGGAAGGGGCCGGGACAGTCTACAATGAGCAGTTCTTC. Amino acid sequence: CSVEGAGTVYNEQFF.

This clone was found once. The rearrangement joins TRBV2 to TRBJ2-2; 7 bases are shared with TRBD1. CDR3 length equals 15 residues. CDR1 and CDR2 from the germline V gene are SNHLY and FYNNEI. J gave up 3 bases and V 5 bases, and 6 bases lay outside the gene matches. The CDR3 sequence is CASSYDRADTGELFF. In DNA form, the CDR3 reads TGTGCCAGCAGTTACGACAGGGCGGACACCGGGGAGCTGTTTTTT.

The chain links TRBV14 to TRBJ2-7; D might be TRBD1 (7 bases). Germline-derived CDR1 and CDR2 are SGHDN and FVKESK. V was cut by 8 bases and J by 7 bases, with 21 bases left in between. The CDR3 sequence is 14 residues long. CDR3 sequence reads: CASRGAEGAGEQYF. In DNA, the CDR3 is TGTGCCAGCCGAGGCGCGGAGGGGGCGGGGGAGCAGTACTTC.

Written as DNA, the CDR3 is TGTGCCAGCGTCAAGGGGATCAACGAGCAGTACTTC. It is translated as CASVKGINEQYF. The rearrangement uses TRBV7-8 and TRBJ2-7, with a tentative D call TRBD1 (5 bases). The CDR3 is made up of 12 amino acids. With 8 bases removed from V and 5 bases from J, the gap between germline ends came to 13 bases. The germline gives CDR1 SGHVS, CDR2 FQNEAQ. Drawing the rest from reference TRBV7-8 and TRBJ2-7, the complete variable domain is GAGVSQSPRYKVAKRGQDVALRCDPISGHVSLFWYQQALGQGPEFLTYFQNEAQLDKSGLPSDRFFAERPEGSVSTLKIQRTQQEDSAVYLCASVKGINEQYFGPGTRLTVT.

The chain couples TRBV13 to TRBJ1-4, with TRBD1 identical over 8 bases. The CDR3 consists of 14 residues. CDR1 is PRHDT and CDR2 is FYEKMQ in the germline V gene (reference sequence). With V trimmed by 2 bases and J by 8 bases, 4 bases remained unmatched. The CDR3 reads CASSLQGAGEKLFF. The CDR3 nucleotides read TGTGCCAGCAGCTTACAGGGGGCCGGGGAAAAACTGTTTTTT.

The CDR3 region has the DNA TGTGCCACCAGCAGGTTAGGACAGGGGATAGGGCTGAACACTGAAGCTTTCTTT. The encoded protein is CATSRLGQGIGLNTEAFF. The chain has TRBV15 and TRBJ1-1; 9 positions match TRBD1. The germline V gene has CDR1 LNHNV and CDR2 YYDKDF (reference sequence). V lost 3 bases to trimming and J lost 0 bases; unmatched junction nucleotides: 11. This CDR3 has 18 residues.

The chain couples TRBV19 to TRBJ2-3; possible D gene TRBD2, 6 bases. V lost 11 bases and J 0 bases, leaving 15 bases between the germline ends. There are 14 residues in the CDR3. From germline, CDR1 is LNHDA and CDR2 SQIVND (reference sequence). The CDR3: CASVGGISTDTQYF. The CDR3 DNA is TGTGCCTCCGTAGGCGGGATAAGCACAGATACGCAGTATTTT.

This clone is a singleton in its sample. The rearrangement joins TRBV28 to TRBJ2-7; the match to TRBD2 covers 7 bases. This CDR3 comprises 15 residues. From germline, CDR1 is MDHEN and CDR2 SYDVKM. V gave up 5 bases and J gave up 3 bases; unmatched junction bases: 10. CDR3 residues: CASSGPGGFLYEQYF. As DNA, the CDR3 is TGTGCCAGCAGTGGTCCCGGGGGGTTTCTCTACGAGCAGTACTTC.